This paragraph covers one T cell receptor beta chain sequence. This sample was included in a study of blood T cell repertoires in COVID-19. Across the study: Samples came from the United States, Italy and Spain, spanning acute and convalescent COVID-19. T cells, B-cell-depleted T cells, or PBMCs provided the cDNA or gDNA that served as material.

The assay was immunoSEQ multiplex PCR, and TCRdb's table has in-frame clones only and misses some. The data show about 40,000 clones, 70% to 90% seen once. The germline V gene has CDR1 SGHTA and CDR2 FQGNSA. V was clipped by 1 base and J by 6 bases; unmatched bases: 3. This CDR3 region has 14 residues. This TCR came from a man aged 50 to 60 with active COVID-19. Specimen: peripheral blood. The chain joins TRBV7-2 to TRBJ2-4; TRBD1 matches at 7 bases. The CDR3 DNA is TGTGCCAGCAGCTTAGAGCAGGGGGTAAACATTCAGTACTTC. Protein product: CASSLEQGVNIQYF.